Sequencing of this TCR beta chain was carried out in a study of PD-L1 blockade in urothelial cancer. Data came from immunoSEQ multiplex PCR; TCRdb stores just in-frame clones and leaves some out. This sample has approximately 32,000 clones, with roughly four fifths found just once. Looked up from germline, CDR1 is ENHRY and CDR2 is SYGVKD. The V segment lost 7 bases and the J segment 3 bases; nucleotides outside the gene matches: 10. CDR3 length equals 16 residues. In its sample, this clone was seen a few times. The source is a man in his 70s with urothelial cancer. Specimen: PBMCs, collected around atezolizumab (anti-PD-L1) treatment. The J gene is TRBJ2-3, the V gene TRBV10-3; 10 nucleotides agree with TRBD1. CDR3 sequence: CAIKGQGLLRTDTQYF. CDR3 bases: TGTGCCATCAAGGGACAGGGGCTTCTGCGGACAGATACGCAGTATTTT.